This T cell receptor (beta chain) was recovered during a study of metastatic and nonmetastatic thyroid tumors. Background on the study: It was across blood and tumor or nodule tissue from malignant and benign thyroid patients that repertoires were compared. The study, taken as a whole, reports: Compared with benign nodules, malignant thyroid tumors were reported to have significantly higher TCR beta diversity in both blood and tumor.

Authors' processing steps: For papillary thyroid cancer, a distant-metastasis classifier was constructed from CDR3 differences observed across clinicopathological groups. TCRdb recomputed clones from the PCR reads via MiXCR. These V and J calls rely on TCRdb rather than the paper's analysis. The data contain some 10,000 clones, around 25% of them singletons. Prior to thyroid surgery, none of the patients had received any treatment. Trimming removed 3 bases at V and 9 bases at J, with 9 bases between. The CDR3 loop spans 13 amino acids. CDR1 is MNHNS, CDR2 SASEGT, per germline. A remark on this clone: What it binds is not known.

Sequencing was done on a sample of adjacent normal tissue. This chain links TRBV6-1 with TRBJ1-6, with unresolved D. This clonotype was obtained from a male donor with papillary thyroid cancer or a benign thyroid nodule (not recorded which). Some clones in this sample may be carry-over from other donors' samples. The CDR3 sequence is CASSEFRSSPLHF. In nucleotides, the CDR3 is TGTGCCAGCAGTGAGTTCAGGAGTTCACCCCTCCACTTT.